Below are 23 T cell receptor beta chains sequenced from a single sample in a study of T-cell reconstitution after alpha-beta-depleted transplantation in children. Unique molecular identifiers were incorporated during preparation of the TCRbeta library. TCRdb itself ran the PCR reads through MiXCR, one entry per CDR3 protein. The repertoire holds about 600,000 distinct CDR3 sequences, roughly a tenth seen once, with roughly 4% in the top ten. The sample consisted of PBMCs from the stem cell graft donor, taken from the stem cell graft. The receptor source for this set is a human donor who donated a stem cell graft to a child with acute myeloid leukemia.

This clonotype was detected only a few times. The CDR3 is CAIRRQGQGAHEQYF. CDR3 nucleotide sequence: TGTGCCATCAGACGACAGGGACAGGGGGCCCACGAGCAGTACTTC. The rearrangement links TRBV10-3 to TRBJ2-7; TRBD1 aligns across 12 bases. The CDR3 is made up of 15 amino acids. In germline, CDR1 is ENHRY, CDR2 SYGVKD. V dropped 6 bases and J dropped 5; count of bases not matched to a gene: 8.

This clonotype occurred many times. V is TRBV28 and J is TRBJ2-1; D is unresolved. The V and J ends lost 3 bases and 4 bases respectively, with 7 bases between them. This CDR3 is 13 amino acids long. CDR1 MDHEN and CDR2 SYDVKM come from the germline V gene. The CDR3: CASSFTGYNEQFF. The DNA for the CDR3 is TGTGCCAGCAGTTTTACGGGTTACAATGAGCAGTTCTTC.

The chain has TRBV12-3 or TRBV12-4 and TRBJ1-5; D is ambiguous. The V gene lost 6 bases and the J gene lost 4 bases, with 13 bases spanning the gap. The CDR3 covers 14 residues. The CDR3 sequence: CASSLADVNQPQHF. The CDR3 DNA sequence: TGTGCCAGCAGCCTCGCGGACGTAAATCAGCCCCAGCATTTT.

Many counts were recorded for this clonotype. V is TRBV12-3 or TRBV12-4 and J is TRBJ2-7; weak D call: TRBD2 (6 bases). The CDR3 runs 15 residues. Trimming left V 2 bases short and J 0 bases short, with 11 bases between. This CDR3 reads CASSLMGTGSYEQYF. The CDR3, as DNA: TGTGCCAGCAGTTTAATGGGGACTGGCTCCTACGAGCAGTACTTC.

The sample holds many counts of this clonotype. The chain couples TRBV12-3 or TRBV12-4 to TRBJ2-1; D could derive from TRBD1 or TRBD2 (7 bases each). This CDR3 spans 16 amino acids. The V gene lost 6 bases and the J gene lost 2 bases, with 17 bases spanning the gap. The CDR3: CASRLQGRAAYNEQFF. DNA of the CDR3: TGTGCCAGCAGGCTACAGGGGAGGGCCGCCTACAATGAGCAGTTCTTC.

This clonotype was counted ten times or more. The rearrangement links TRBV10-3 to TRBJ2-4; no clear D. V dropped 0 bases and J dropped 8 bases, with 2 bases sitting between them. CDR3 length: 11 amino acids. Germline assignment: CDR1 ENHRY and CDR2 SYGVKD. The CDR3 protein is CAISESDIQYF. CDR3 nucleotides: TGTGCCATCAGTGAGTCGGACATTCAGTACTTC.

The table lists this clonotype with many counts. The chain is built from TRBV12-3 or TRBV12-4 and TRBJ2-6; no reliable D call. Trimming cost V 5 bases and J 2 bases, with 4 bases left between them. This CDR3 is built from 13 residues. CDR3 residues: CASSRAGANVLTF. Written as DNA, the CDR3 is TGTGCCAGCAGTCGGGCTGGGGCCAACGTCCTGACTTTC.

This clonotype showed up many times. The V and J genes are TRBV5-1 and TRBJ1-1, with D perhaps TRBD1 (6 bases). The V gene lost 4 bases and the J gene lost 4 bases, with 26 bases spanning the gap. This CDR3 is built from 18 residues. Germline V gene sequence: CDR1 SGHRS, CDR2 YFSETQ. CDR3 in amino acids: CASSKQVMGGAKSTEAFF. The CDR3 nucleotides read TGCGCCAGCAGCAAACAGGTAATGGGGGGCGCAAAGAGCACTGAAGCTTTCTTT. Full variable domain (outside the CDR3, taken from reference TRBV5-1 and TRBJ1-1): KAGVTQTPRYLIKTRGQQVTLSCSPISGHRSVSWYQQTPGQGLQFLFEYFSETQRNKGNFPGRFSGRQFSNSRSEMNVSTLELGDSALYLCASSKQVMGGAKSTEAFFGQGTRLTVV.

The chain recombines TRBV18 with TRBJ2-1, with 9 bases fitting TRBD1. Trimming removed 3 bases from V and 4 bases from J; junction bases left unmatched: 10. This CDR3 has 17 amino acids. Per the germline V gene, CDR1 is KGHSH and CDR2 is LQKENI. The CDR3, as DNA: TGTGCCAGCTCACCTAACACAGGGGGCGCGGGATACAATGAGCAGTTCTTC. Translating gives CASSPNTGGAGYNEQFF.

In its sample, this clonotype was seen many times. J is TRBJ1-5 and V is TRBV20-1; 12 positions agree with TRBD1. With V trimmed by 6 bases and J by 6 bases, 9 bases remained unmatched. The germline gives CDR1 DFQATT, CDR2 SNEGSKA (reference sequence). This CDR3 is built from 15 residues. CDR3 sequence (DNA): TGCAGTGCCGCTCTGGGACAGGGGGCCATTCAGCCCCAGCATTTT. Translating gives CSAALGQGAIQPQHF.

This clonotype was seen only a few times. The chain is built from TRBV19 and TRBJ2-5, with TRBD1 matching 8 bases. This CDR3 comprises 15 residues. Germline V CDR1 and CDR2: LNHDA, SQIVND (reference sequence). The V segment lost 1 base and the J segment 5 bases; nucleotides outside the gene matches: 6. The CDR3 sequence is CASSIGGQGTETQYF. The CDR3 DNA reads as TGTGCCAGTAGTATAGGCGGACAGGGAACGGAGACCCAGTACTTC.

This clonotype has more than one count but fewer than ten. The chain carries TRBV28 and TRBJ1-1, with TRBD1 identical over 7 bases. This CDR3 has 14 amino acids. Germline lookup yields CDR1 MDHEN and CDR2 SYDVKM. V shed 5 bases and J 6 bases; nucleotides not matched to a gene: 9. The DNA of the CDR3 is TGTGCCAGCAGTCCAAACCGCGGACAGGCTGAAGCTTTCTTT. Protein: CASSPNRGQAEAFF.

J is TRBJ2-5 and V is TRBV27, with D maybe TRBD1 (5 bases). This CDR3 has 14 residues. V was shortened by 3 bases and J by 5 bases, with 13 bases between the two germline ends. Per the germline V gene, CDR1 is MNHEY and CDR2 is SMNVEV (reference sequence). CDR3 nucleotide sequence: TGTGCCAGCAGTTTCCAGGGATTTAGGGAGACCCAGTACTTC. It encodes CASSFQGFRETQYF.

This clonotype has just a few counts. V gene TRBV20-1 combines with J gene TRBJ2-1, with TRBD2 identical over 8 bases. Germline V lookup: CDR1 DFQATT, CDR2 SNEGSKA (reference sequence). CDR3 length: 14 amino acids. V shed 6 bases, J shed 5 bases, and the junction held 9 bases outside the gene matches. The CDR3 sequence: CSAPTPGGHNEQFF. Written as DNA, the CDR3 is TGCAGTGCCCCGACCCCGGGAGGGCACAATGAGCAGTTCTTC.

This clonotype turned up a few times. The chain couples TRBV29-1 to TRBJ2-2; D remains ambiguous. The V end lost 7 bases, the J end lost 4 bases, and 7 bases lay between the germline ends. This CDR3 is 11 amino acids long. Germline CDR1 is SQVTM and CDR2 is ANQGSEA. As DNA, the CDR3 is TGCAGCGCCTTTTTCACCGGGGAGCTGTTTTTT. Translating it yields CSAFFTGELFF.

A few counts support this clonotype. The chain couples TRBV6-5 to TRBJ2-7; 7 bases line up with TRBD1. This CDR3 spans 13 amino acids. CDR1 and CDR2 (germline): MNHEY, SVGAGI. V shed 5 bases and J 2 bases; nucleotides not matched to a gene: 3. The CDR3 protein is CASSTDRAYEQYF. The CDR3 bases are TGTGCCAGCAGTACCGACAGGGCCTACGAGCAGTACTTC.

The chain couples TRBV20-1 to TRBJ2-7, with D possibly TRBD1 on 5 matching bases. The V gene's germline CDR1 is DFQATT and CDR2 SNEGSKA (reference sequence). CDR3 length equals 15 residues. The V and J ends lost 0 bases and 0 bases respectively, with 12 bases between them. The DNA for the CDR3 is TGCAGTGCTAGAGACCCCAGGGTCTCCTCCTACGAGCAGTACTTC. Its protein is CSARDPRVSSYEQYF.

The chain is built from TRBV29-1 and TRBJ2-6; unclear D gene. Trimming took 8 bases from V and 0 from J, leaving 11 bases between them. The germline V gene encodes CDR1 SQVTM and CDR2 ANQGSEA. The CDR3 is 14 residues long. The CDR3 DNA sequence: TGCAGCACCCTCGGCGGCTCTGGGGCCAACGTCCTGACTTTC. It translates to CSTLGGSGANVLTF.

This clonotype appeared many times. V gene TRBV20-1 combines with J gene TRBJ2-3; maybe TRBD1 (6 bases). The CDR3 has 17 residues. V was clipped by 3 bases and J by 3 bases, with 22 bases between them. CDR1 and CDR2 (germline): DFQATT, SNEGSKA (reference sequence). CDR3 region: CSARAGSQTGPTDTQYF. The CDR3 DNA reads as TGCAGTGCTAGGGCCGGAAGCCAGACAGGTCCGACAGATACGCAGTATTTT.

The CDR3: CASSQHKLVGNEQFF. The CDR3 nucleotides are TGTGCCAGCAGCCAACACAAACTAGTGGGCAATGAGCAGTTCTTC. The chain employs TRBV14 and TRBJ2-1, with D possibly TRBD2 on 5 matching bases. Germline CDR1 is SGHDN and CDR2 is FVKESK. CDR3 length: 15 residues. Trimming took 2 bases from V and 6 from J, leaving 14 bases between them.

This clonotype was recorded a few times. This chain links TRBV29-1 with TRBJ2-1; either TRBD1 or TRBD2 may supply D (5 bases each). V shed 0 bases and J shed 4 bases, with 16 bases lying between them. Per the germline V gene, CDR1 is SQVTM and CDR2 is ANQGSEA. This CDR3 region has 16 residues. The CDR3: CSVEEGGTGVYNEQFF. CDR3 nucleotides: TGCAGCGTTGAAGAGGGTGGGACCGGCGTTTACAATGAGCAGTTCTTC.

In its sample, this clonotype was seen a few times. This chain links TRBV6-1 with TRBJ2-7, with D perhaps matching TRBD2 (5 bases). Germline V lookup: CDR1 MNHNS, CDR2 SASEGT. The V gene lost 8 bases and the J gene lost 2 bases, with 13 bases spanning the gap. This CDR3 has 13 residues. The CDR3 DNA is TGTGCCAGCCGAGCGGATCCAGCCTACGAGCAGTACTTC. It is translated as CASRADPAYEQYF.

This clonotype was picked up many times. This chain uses TRBV12-3 or TRBV12-4 with TRBJ2-1, with D possibly matching TRBD2 (5 bases). CDR3 length equals 10 residues. Trimming stripped 5 bases from V and 9 bases from J, with 5 bases between. CDR3 loop: CASSRGEQFF. In DNA, the CDR3 is TGTGCCAGCAGTCGGGGTGAGCAGTTCTTC.